One T cell receptor beta chain is described in this entry. Antigen: not known. This CDR3 fails to terminate in the conserved phenylalanine or tryptophan, so it likely reflects a read error. The limits of the CDR3 on the DNA are not certain, so only TCRdb's listed CDR3 is given. TCRdb called the multiplex PCR reads again in MiXCR, with one record for every CDR3 protein. This sample has about 130,000 distinct CDR3 sequences; around 20% occur once, and the top ten carry less than 4.5%. Breast cancer patients provided tissue from their axillary draining lymph nodes. The data originate from a study of breast tumors, draining lymph nodes, adjacent tissues. Study-level results: Data fit most tumor T cells coming from lymph node, expanding in tumor. That most tumor T cells come from lymph nodes remained unproven. Compared with lymph nodes, tumors were less diverse; compared with nontumor tissue, more. Tumor and nontumor repertoires were significantly more similar in luminal-like than in basal-like breast cancer.

The source is a female donor with breast cancer. Some clones in this sample may be carry-over from other donors' samples. The sequenced sample was axillary lymph node tissue.

CDR3 region: CASSLQAG. The chain employs TRBV7-3 and TRBJ2-5; the D call TRBD2 from the table was never checked on the DNA. The CDR3 length is 8 residues, termini included. Germline assignment: CDR1 SGHTA and CDR2 FQGTGA.